A selection of T cell receptor beta chains follows, all from one sample in a study of vaccination effects on CD4 cells after COVID-19. Assay: immunoSEQ multiplex PCR; the TCRdb copy retains only in-frame clones and omits some. The sample has 40,000 to 50,000 clones, roughly 80% seen once; the top ten hold around 28%. These TCRs' antigens remain unknown. Sequences were derived from CD4+ T cells from PBMCs cultured with a peptide pool, sampled before COVID-19 vaccination. The receptors come from a human donor who had a prior SARS-CoV-2 infection. CDR3s include the opening cysteine and the closing phenylalanine or tryptophan. D genes are given only for firm matches. Expanded clones are given a class, and other clones once, few, many or no size at all.

size	V	D	J	DNA	CDR3
.	TRBV6-5	TRBD2	TRBJ2-5	TGTGCCAGCAAAGAGCGGGGGAGTCAAGAGACCCAGTACTTC	CASKERGSQETQYF
.	TRBV7-2	.	TRBJ1-1	TGTGCCAGCAGCCACGACTACACTGAAGCTTTCTTT	CASSHDYTEAFF
few	TRBV10-1	.	TRBJ2-7	TGCGCCAGCAGCAGAAAAACAATGCAGGAGTCTTCCTACGAGCAGTACTTC	CASSRKTMQESSYEQYF
.	TRBV7-9	.	TRBJ1-2	TGTGCCAGCAGCTTAGCTGGGGTCCTACCTAGCGGCTACACCTTC	CASSLAGVLPSGYTF
.	TRBV3-1/TRBV3-2	.	TRBJ2-5	TGTGCCAGCAGCCAAGATCGGGGCTCTAGGGGAGAGACCCAGTACTTC	CASSQDRGSRGETQYF
.	TRBV9	TRBD1	TRBJ2-5	TGTGCCAGCAGCCGGCGGACAGGGTGGATGGAGACCCAGTACTTC	CASSRRTGWMETQYF
.	TRBV5-1	.	TRBJ1-2	TGCGCCAGCAGCCTACCCCGAGGGCCTACTCGGGATGGCTACACCTTC	CASSLPRGPTRDGYTF
.	TRBV10-3	.	TRBJ1-4	TGTGCCATCAGTGAACGGGTTAATGAAAAACTGTTTTTT	CAISERVNEKLFF
.	TRBV7-2	TRBD1	TRBJ2-4	TGTGCCAGCAGCATAACCGGGACAGGGAAAAACATTCAGTACTTC	CASSITGTGKNIQYF
few	TRBV6-5	.	TRBJ1-4	TGTGCCAGCAGACTACAGGGAGCTAAAAGGGAAAAACTGTTTTTT	CASRLQGAKREKLFF
.	TRBV5-1	.	TRBJ1-2	TGCGCCAGCACCGGAAGACCGGGGACCTATGGCTACACCTTC	CASTGRPGTYGYTF
.	TRBV10-3	TRBD2	TRBJ2-1	TGTGCCATCAGTGAGAGAGCGGGGGGGCAGAATGAGCAGTTCTTC	CAISERAGGQNEQFF
.	TRBV6-6	.	TRBJ2-3	TGTGCCAGCAGTTATCAGTCGGCTCCTTCCACAGATACGCAGTATTTT	CASSYQSAPSTDTQYF
.	TRBV6-5	TRBD2	TRBJ2-1	TGTGCCAGCACAAGGACTAGCGGATACAATGAGCAGTTCTTC	CASTRTSGYNEQFF
.	TRBV10-2	TRBD2	TRBJ2-7	TGCGCCAGCAGAGTAGCGGGAGGGCCGTACGAGCAGTACTTC	CASRVAGGPYEQYF
few	TRBV3-1/TRBV3-2	.	TRBJ1-6	TGTGCCAGCAGCCTAGGGAATTCACCCCTCCACTTT	CASSLGNSPLHF
few	TRBV2	TRBD1	TRBJ1-1	TGTGCCAGCAGTGGGACAGGTGGGACTGAAGCTTTCTTT	CASSGTGGTEAFF
.	TRBV9	.	TRBJ2-7	TGTGCCAGCAGTCACCCGGGACGCCCGGGGGAGCAGTACTTC	CASSHPGRPGEQYF
once	TRBV5-1	.	TRBJ1-1	TGCGCCAGCAGCTTGGCAGAGGGGGGTGAAGCTTTCTTT	CASSLAEGGEAFF
.	TRBV11-3	.	TRBJ2-2	TGTGCCAGCAGCTTAGGCCGTATTCTGGGCGGGGAGCTGTTTTTT	CASSLGRILGGELFF
.	TRBV30	TRBD1	TRBJ1-6	TGTGCCTGGAGTGCAGGGGGCAATTCACCCCTCCACTTT	CAWSAGGNSPLHF
.	TRBV19	TRBD2	TRBJ2-1	TGTGCCAGTAGGCCGAGCGGGGGCCTCCAGTTCTTC	CASRPSGGLQFF
.	TRBV3-1/TRBV3-2	.	TRBJ2-4	TGTGCCAGCAGCCGAGGTCTCCAGGGCGGCATTCAGTACTTC	CASSRGLQGGIQYF
.	TRBV11-2	.	TRBJ2-2	TGTGCCAGCAGCTTAAGGGGGGTGGTCACCGGGGAGCTGTTTTTT	CASSLRGVVTGELFF
.	TRBV12-3/TRBV12-4	.	TRBJ1-2	TGTGCCAGCAGTTATAGGGGTGGCTACACCTTC	CASSYRGGYTF
.	TRBV4-1	.	TRBJ1-4	TGCGCCAGCAGCCAAGTTCGGTCAGGGGATGAAAAACTGTTTTTT	CASSQVRSGDEKLFF
.	TRBV3-1/TRBV3-2	.	TRBJ2-5	TGTGCCAGCAGCCATGGGGAAGGTGGTGCCCAGTACTTC	CASSHGEGGAQYF
.	TRBV5-6	.	TRBJ1-1	TGTGCCAGCAGTTTGGGACGGAACACTGAAGCTTTCTTT	CASSLGRNTEAFF
.	TRBV7-6	.	TRBJ2-1	TGTGCCAGCAGCACCTCTGGGGGTGAGCAGTTCTTC	CASSTSGGEQFF